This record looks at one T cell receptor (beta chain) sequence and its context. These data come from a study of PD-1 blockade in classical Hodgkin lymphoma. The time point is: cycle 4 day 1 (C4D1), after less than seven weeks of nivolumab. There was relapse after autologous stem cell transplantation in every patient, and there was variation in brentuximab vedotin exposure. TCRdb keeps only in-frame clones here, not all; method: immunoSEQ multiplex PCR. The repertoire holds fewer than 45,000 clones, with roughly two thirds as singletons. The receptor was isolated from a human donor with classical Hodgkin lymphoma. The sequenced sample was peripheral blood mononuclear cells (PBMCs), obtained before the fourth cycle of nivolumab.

The CDR3 region is CASSPQNSPLHF. The CDR3 region has the DNA TGTGCCAGCAGTCCACAGAATTCACCCCTCCACTTT. The chain carries TRBV6-5 and TRBJ1-6; no definite D call. CDR1 is MNHEY and CDR2 is SVGAGI in the germline V gene. The V gene lost 5 bases and the J gene lost 7 bases, with 6 bases spanning the gap. CDR3 length equals 12 residues.